Listed below are T cell receptor beta chains from one sample, sequenced in a study of technical replicates of blood from several donors. Libraries were prepared by immunoSEQ multiplex PCR; TCRdb keeps only in-frame clonotypes and omits some of them. The sample lists 74,000 or so clones, 85% to 95% occurring once. The sequenced material came from T cells isolated from PBMCs. The source of these receptors is a human donor in good health. The CDR3 runs from the conserved cysteine through the conserved F or W. The order of the fields is D gene, V gene, clone size, J gene, CDR3 protein, CDR3 DNA. A D gene is named only where the DNA matches it firmly. Size tells how often a clone was seen (once, few, many) or the class of an expanded clone, and some rows leave it out.

>NA|TRBV4-1|NA|TRBJ1-2
CASSQTTANYGYTF
TGCGCCAGCAGCCAAACGACAGCTAACTATGGCTACACCTTC
>TRBD2|TRBV28|NA|TRBJ2-7
CASKKLAGVYEQYF
TGTGCCAGCAAAAAACTAGCGGGAGTCTACGAGCAGTACTTC
>NA|TRBV18|NA|TRBJ1-4
CASSPFTEGEKLFF
TGTGCCAGCTCACCCTTTACAGAAGGCGAAAAACTGTTTTTT
>NA|TRBV21-1|NA|TRBJ1-3
CASSKNLRTGAGNTIYF
TGTGCCAGCAGCAAAAACCTGCGGACAGGGGCTGGAAACACCATATATTTT
>TRBD2|TRBV10-3|NA|TRBJ2-2
CATREASTTGELFF
TGTGCCACCCGGGAGGCTAGCACCACCGGGGAGCTGTTTTTT
>TRBD1|TRBV19|NA|TRBJ2-3
CASSSPGQGVQADTQYF
TGTGCCAGTAGTTCTCCGGGACAGGGGGTTCAAGCAGATACGCAGTATTTT
>NA|TRBV7-9|NA|TRBJ2-7
CASSLGLAEQYF
TGTGCCAGCAGCTTAGGACTCGCCGAGCAGTACTTC
>NA|TRBV18|NA|TRBJ2-4
CASSPPGGNSGQNIQYF
TGTGCCAGCTCACCACCCGGGGGTAACTCAGGACAAAACATTCAGTACTTC
>NA|TRBV28|NA|TRBJ2-7
CASSSPPYEQYF
TGTGCCAGCAGTTCCCCTCCCTACGAGCAGTACTTC
>TRBD2|TRBV27|NA|TRBJ2-1
CASSVFGTTNNEQFF
TGTGCCAGCAGTGTATTTGGGACTACGAACAATGAGCAGTTCTTC
>NA|TRBV4-2|few|TRBJ2-7
CASSTQGGYYEQYF
TGTGCCAGCAGCACCCAGGGGGGATACTACGAGCAGTACTTC
>TRBD1|TRBV28|NA|TRBJ2-3
CASSLSGGTGTDTQYF
TGTGCCAGCAGTTTATCTGGCGGGACAGGAACAGATACGCAGTATTTT
>NA|TRBV25-1|NA|TRBJ2-1
CASSPMTRVYEQFF
TGTGCCAGCAGTCCCATGACTAGGGTGTATGAGCAGTTCTTC
>TRBD2|TRBV4-2|NA|TRBJ2-7
CASSQTSGAYEQYF
TGTGCCAGCTCCCAGACTAGCGGGGCTTACGAGCAGTACTTC
>NA|TRBV6-1|NA|TRBJ2-7
CASSESAGRNEQYF
TGTGCCAGCAGTGAATCGGCAGGGAGGAACGAGCAGTACTTC
>TRBD1|TRBV5-1|NA|TRBJ1-1
CASSPDRERNTEAFF
TGCGCCAGCAGCCCTGACAGGGAAAGGAACACTGAAGCTTTCTTT
>TRBD1|TRBV5-4|NA|TRBJ2-7
CASSLVGTGPRSYEQYF
TGTGCCAGCAGCTTGGTGGGGACAGGCCCTAGATCCTACGAGCAGTACTTC
>NA|TRBV6-5|NA|TRBJ1-1
CASSYSTTGNTEAFF
TGTGCCAGCAGTTACTCCACCACTGGGAACACTGAAGCTTTCTTT
>NA|TRBV7-9|NA|TRBJ2-7
CASSFLPSYEQYF
TGTGCCAGCAGCTTTCTCCCTTCCTACGAGCAGTACTTC
>NA|TRBV18|NA|TRBJ2-3
CASSPGRVAEYTDTQYF
TGTGCCAGCTCACCGGGGCGAGTAGCGGAATACACAGATACGCAGTATTTT
>TRBD2|TRBV30|NA|TRBJ2-2
CAWRRGGSGIHNTGELFF
TGTGCCTGGAGAAGGGGCGGCAGCGGGATCCATAACACCGGGGAGCTGTTTTTT
>NA|TRBV18|NA|TRBJ2-7
CASSRTSPLLTGEAYEQYF
TGTGCCAGCTCGCGTACGAGCCCCTTACTAACGGGAGAAGCCTACGAGCAGTACTTC
>NA|TRBV7-9|NA|TRBJ1-1
CASQGAGTNTEAFF
TGTGCCAGCCAAGGGGCAGGGACAAACACTGAAGCTTTCTTT
>NA|TRBV14|NA|TRBJ2-7
CASSQTRTGDEQYF
TGTGCCAGCAGCCAAACTCGGACTGGGGACGAGCAGTACTTC
>TRBD2|TRBV5-1|NA|TRBJ2-3
CASSSSTSGRTTTDTQYF
TGCGCCAGCAGCTCATCAACTAGCGGGAGGACCACCACAGATACGCAGTATTTT
>TRBD1|TRBV4-3|NA|TRBJ2-7
CASSQGTGGLYEQYF
TGCGCCAGCAGCCAAGGGACAGGGGGCCTATACGAGCAGTACTTC
>NA|TRBV10-2|NA|TRBJ1-2
CASSDIGGGYTF
TGCGCCAGCAGTGATATCGGGGGAGGCTACACCTTC
>TRBD1|TRBV7-8|NA|TRBJ1-2
CASSFPGGGYTF
TGTGCCAGCAGCTTCCCAGGGGGCGGCTACACCTTC
>NA|TRBV4-1|NA|TRBJ1-1
CASSQDPRVTEAFF
TGCGCCAGCAGCCAAGATCCCAGGGTCACTGAAGCTTTCTTT
>TRBD1|TRBV4-1|NA|TRBJ2-3
CASSPDRGQDTQYF
TGCGCCAGCAGCCCGGACAGGGGTCAGGATACGCAGTATTTT
>NA|TRBV5-1|NA|TRBJ2-3
CASSLGQATDTQYF
TGCGCCAGCAGCTTGGGACAGGCAACAGATACGCAGTATTTT
>NA|TRBV9|NA|TRBJ1-2
CASSEQEGWNGYTF
TGTGCCAGCAGCGAACAAGAGGGATGGAATGGCTACACCTTC
>NA|TRBV16|NA|TRBJ2-7
CASSLRAGRASYEQYF
TGTGCCAGCAGCCTCCGGGCGGGAAGGGCTTCCTACGAGCAGTACTTC
>NA|TRBV5-1|NA|TRBJ2-1
CASSSEAVTHEQFF
TGCGCCAGCAGTAGCGAGGCGGTAACCCATGAGCAGTTCTTC
>NA|TRBV4-1|NA|TRBJ1-3
CASSLLDSTIYF
TGCGCCAGCAGCCTACTGGACAGCACCATATATTTT
>NA|TRBV14|NA|TRBJ1-5
CASSHRPGQNYNSNQPQHF
TGTGCCAGCAGCCACAGACCTGGACAGAATTACAACAGCAATCAGCCCCAGCATTTT
>NA|TRBV6-1|NA|TRBJ2-7
CASSGRLALYEQYF
TGTGCCAGCAGTGGTAGGCTAGCGTTGTACGAGCAGTACTTC
>TRBD1|TRBV4-3|NA|TRBJ2-7
CASSQVGQGYEQYF
TGCGCCAGCAGCCAAGTTGGACAGGGCTACGAGCAGTACTTC
>NA|TRBV19|NA|TRBJ2-7
CASSGSQYEQYF
TGTGCCAGTAGCGGGAGTCAATACGAGCAGTACTTC
>TRBD1|TRBV4-1|NA|TRBJ1-2
CASSQDRGQGSFRYTF
TGCGCCAGCAGCCAAGATAGGGGACAGGGGAGTTTTCGCTACACCTTC
>NA|TRBV4-3|NA|TRBJ1-2
CASSQVQGYGYTF
TGCGCCAGCAGCCAAGTACAGGGCTATGGCTACACCTTC
>TRBD2|TRBV7-3|few|TRBJ2-1
CASGGSFNEQFF
TGTGCCAGCGGCGGGAGTTTCAATGAGCAGTTCTTC
>NA|TRBV27|NA|TRBJ2-2
CASSSPFSGGLSGGELFF
TGTGCCAGCAGTTCACCCTTCTCCGGGGGACTCTCCGGCGGGGAGCTGTTTTTT
>NA|TRBV7-3|NA|TRBJ2-7
CASRYPGHSLSYEQYF
TGTGCCAGCAGGTACCCGGGACACTCCCTATCCTACGAGCAGTACTTC
>NA|TRBV13|NA|TRBJ1-1
CASSPRGRDTEAFF
TGTGCCAGCAGCCCTAGGGGCAGGGACACTGAAGCTTTCTTT
>TRBD2|TRBV28|NA|TRBJ2-7
CASSSHRLAGGYEQYF
TGTGCCAGCAGTTCCCACCGACTAGCGGGAGGCTACGAGCAGTACTTC
>NA|TRBV7-6|NA|TRBJ1-5
CASSFGSGDQPQHF
TGTGCCAGCAGCTTCGGGAGCGGGGATCAGCCCCAGCATTTT
>NA|TRBV19|NA|TRBJ1-3
CASTIDRTSGNTIYF
TGTGCCAGTACCATTGACAGGACCTCTGGAAACACCATATATTTT
>NA|TRBV30|NA|TRBJ2-2
CAWSSYGELFF
TGTGCCTGGAGTTCGTACGGGGAGCTGTTTTTT